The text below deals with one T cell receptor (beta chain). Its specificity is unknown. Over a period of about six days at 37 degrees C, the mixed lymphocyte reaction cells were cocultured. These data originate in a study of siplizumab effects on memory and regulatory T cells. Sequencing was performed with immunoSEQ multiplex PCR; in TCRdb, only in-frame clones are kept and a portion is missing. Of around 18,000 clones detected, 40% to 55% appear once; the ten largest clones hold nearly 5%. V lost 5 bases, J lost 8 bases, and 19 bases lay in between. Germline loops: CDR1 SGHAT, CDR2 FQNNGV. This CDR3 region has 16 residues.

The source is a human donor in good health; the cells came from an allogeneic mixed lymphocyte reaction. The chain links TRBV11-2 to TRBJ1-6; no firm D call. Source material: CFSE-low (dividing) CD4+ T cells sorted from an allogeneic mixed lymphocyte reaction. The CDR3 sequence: CASSATLDQRYSPLHF. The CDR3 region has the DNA TGTGCCAGCAGCGCAACTCTGGATCAGCGGTATTCACCCCTCCACTTT.